The 15 T cell receptor beta chains below were found in one sample sequenced in a study of post-analysis software for immune sequencing data. Regarding the study as a whole: Compared with controls, patients had more of about 5 TRBV segments, including TRBV5-6, TRBV5-1 and TRBV20-1.

Unique molecular identifiers tagged the TCR beta cDNA libraries. Each CDR3 protein is one row after TCRdb ran MiXCR on the PCR reads. This table has roughly 200,000 distinct CDR3 sequences, 29% appearing once. Their antigen targets remain unknown. Input material: blood. These receptors were taken from a girl aged 2-17 years with multiple sclerosis.

This clonotype appeared a few times. The chain joins TRBV7-9 to TRBJ1-2; 8 bases line up with TRBD1. CDR3 length equals 15 residues. Germline CDR1 reads SEHNR; CDR2 reads FQNEAQ (reference sequence). The V segment lost 2 bases and the J segment 0 bases; nucleotides outside the gene matches: 2. The CDR3 sequence: CASSLKDRANYGYTF. Here the CDR3 DNA reads TGTGCCAGCAGCTTAAAGGACAGGGCTAACTATGGCTACACCTTC.

This clonotype has at least ten counts. The genes are TRBV7-2 and TRBJ2-1; D unclear. From germline, CDR1 is SGHTA and CDR2 FQGNSA. The CDR3 covers 16 residues. V lost 0 bases and J lost 1, with 10 bases in between. CDR3 sequence reads: CASSLAGAGSYNEQFF. CDR3 DNA: TGTGCCAGCAGCTTAGCGGGCGCTGGGTCCTACAATGAGCAGTTCTTC.

This clonotype showed up many times. The gene calls are TRBV6-5 and TRBJ1-2, with D maybe TRBD1 (5 bases). The CDR3 consists of 14 residues. Trimming took 6 bases from V and 7 from J, leaving 18 bases between them. Germline CDR1 MNHEY, CDR2 SVGAGI. CDR3 region: CASRTAPGMFGYTF. DNA for the CDR3: TGTGCCAGCAGGACCGCCCCAGGGATGTTTGGCTACACCTTC.

Ten or more counts support this clonotype. The CDR3 loop is CASSYVWRGDNEQYF. CDR3 DNA sequence: TGTGCCAGCAGTTACGTTTGGCGGGGGGACAACGAGCAGTACTTC. V usage is TRBV6-6 and J usage is TRBJ2-7, with 8 bases fitting TRBD2. CDR1 and CDR2 from the germline V gene are MNHNY and SVGAGI (reference sequence). The V segment lost 2 bases and the J segment 5 bases; nucleotides outside the gene matches: 8. The CDR3 consists of 15 residues.

Many counts were recorded for this clonotype. CDR3 region: CASSPTASSGETQYF. The CDR3 bases are TGTGCCAGCAGCCCGACCGCGAGCAGCGGAGAGACCCAGTACTTC. The V call is TRBV9, the J call TRBJ2-5, with D possibly matching TRBD2 (5 bases). The CDR3 is 15 amino acids. Germline V gene lookup returns CDR1 SGDLS and CDR2 YYNGEE. V gave up 4 bases and J gave up 4 bases, with 17 bases separating them.

J is TRBJ2-1 and V is TRBV20-1; a possible D gene is TRBD2 (5 bases). CDR3 size: 15 residues. From germline, CDR1 is DFQATT and CDR2 SNEGSKA (reference sequence). V lost 0 bases to trimming and J lost 4 bases, with 13 bases between them. The CDR3 region is CSARDLVGAYNEQFF. DNA for the CDR3: TGCAGTGCTAGAGATCTAGTGGGAGCGTACAATGAGCAGTTCTTC.

This clonotype was detected once. V usage is TRBV4-1 and J usage is TRBJ2-2; 11 bases are shared with TRBD1. V was pared by 4 bases and J by 5 bases, with 6 bases of the junction left unmatched. The CDR3 is 16 amino acids. Germline V gene sequence: CDR1 MGHRA, CDR2 YSYEKL. Here the CDR3 DNA reads TGCGCCAGCAGCCGACGGACAGGGGGCAATACCGGGGAGCTGTTTTTT. It is translated as CASSRRTGGNTGELFF.

This clonotype was found a few times. The V gene is TRBV9, the J gene TRBJ2-2; perhaps D is TRBD1 or TRBD2 (6 bases each). The CDR3 consists of 15 residues. Germline CDR1 and CDR2: SGDLS and YYNGEE. V was trimmed by 2 bases and J by 3 bases, leaving 11 bases between them. CDR3 coding DNA: TGTGCCAGCAGCGTGTCGGGGGCCGACACCGGGGAGCTGTTTTTT. It yields the protein CASSVSGADTGELFF.

This clonotype has a count of ten or more. J is TRBJ1-6 and V is TRBV7-2; D may be TRBD1 (6 bases). Trimming pared 3 bases from V and 6 bases from J, leaving 12 bases between. The CDR3 loop spans 15 amino acids. The germline CDR1 and CDR2 sequences are SGHTA and FQGNSA. The CDR3 nucleotides read TGTGCCAGCAGCTTTTTGACAGGTGGTAATTCACCCCTCCACTTT. Translation: CASSFLTGGNSPLHF.

J is TRBJ2-1 and V is TRBV5-1; D call uncertain. V dropped 0 bases and J dropped 3 bases, with 7 bases sitting between them. The CDR3 contains 14 residues. The germline V gene has CDR1 SGHRS and CDR2 YFSETQ. The CDR3 loop reads CASSLVSNYNEQFF. CDR3 coding DNA: TGCGCCAGCAGCTTGGTCTCCAACTACAATGAGCAGTTCTTC.

Here the CDR3 reads CASSALTGRNQPQHF. As DNA, the CDR3 is TGTGCCAGCAGTGCTCTGACAGGGAGGAATCAGCCCCAGCATTTT. This chain links TRBV2 with TRBJ1-5, with 7 bases that match TRBD1. The germline gives CDR1 SNHLY, CDR2 FYNNEI. Trimming cost V 4 bases and J 4 bases; bases outside gene matches: 7. This CDR3 spans 15 amino acids.

J is TRBJ2-6 and V is TRBV14; D remains ambiguous. V gave up 1 base and J gave up 4 bases, with 14 bases separating them. Germline V gene sequence: CDR1 SGHDN, CDR2 FVKESK. The CDR3 spans 17 residues. CDR3 in DNA: TGTGCCAGCAGCCAAGCAGGTTCAACCTCGGGGGCCAACGTCCTGACTTTC. Translated, it gives CASSQAGSTSGANVLTF.

The rearrangement joins TRBV6-5 to TRBJ1-2; D remains ambiguous. This CDR3 region has 12 residues. Germline V CDR1 and CDR2: MNHEY, SVGAGI. Trimming removed 6 bases from V and 8 bases from J, with 13 bases in between. The CDR3: CASSPNMGGYTF. The CDR3 DNA follows: TGTGCCAGCAGCCCCAACATGGGAGGCTACACCTTC.

This clonotype was seen repeatedly, ten times or more. The V gene is TRBV28, the J gene TRBJ2-1; 9 positions match TRBD1. The CDR3 runs 17 residues. Germline V gene data show CDR1 as MDHEN and CDR2 as SYDVKM. V lost 4 bases to trimming and J lost 12 bases; unmatched junction nucleotides: 19. CDR3 DNA: TGTGCCAGCAGTTCCTATGCGTGGGACAGGGCCTCTCCAGGGCAGTTCTTC. Its protein is CASSSYAWDRASPGQFF.

This clonotype was detected many times. The chain joins TRBV29-1 to TRBJ2-7, with a possible D match to TRBD1 (6 bases). CDR1 is SQVTM and CDR2 is ANQGSEA in the germline V gene. This CDR3 is built from 13 residues. V gave up 2 bases and J gave up 3 bases, with 11 bases separating them. The CDR3 coding sequence is TGCAGCGTTGAAACGAAACAGGGCTACGAGCAGTACTTC. Its translation: CSVETKQGYEQYF.